This T cell receptor (beta chain) was retrieved from a study of T-cell memory formation after mild COVID-19. Study-level points and caveats: CD4+ bias marked clones expanding day 15 to 37, unlike balanced contracting clones. Detection of some responders pre-infection suggested pre-existing cross-reactive memory T cells participated.

This CDR3 contains 14 residues. CDR1 is SGHRS, CDR2 YFSETQ, per germline. V lost 6 bases, J lost 2 bases, and 9 bases lay in between. Libraries for TCRalpha and TCRbeta carried sample barcodes and unique molecular identifiers via 5'RACE. TCRdb ran MiXCR on the 5' RACE reads and lists one entry per CDR3 protein. The sample has 100,000 to 150,000 distinct CDR3 sequences, 15% to 20% seen once; the top ten hold approximately 5.2%. This clonotype was counted between two and nine times. Its target is unknown. Sequencing input: PBMCs or a T cell subset sorted from them (not recorded which). The source is a man aged 18-30 years who had mild COVID-19 (a few samples of this study predate the infection). Cell type and time point are not known. The chain joins TRBV5-1 to TRBJ2-6, with D unclear. The CDR3, as DNA: TGCGCCAGCACCGGGTGGGCTGGGGCCAACGTCCTGACTTTC. Protein: CASTGWAGANVLTF.